The entry below describes one T cell receptor beta chain. Its antigen is undetermined. The repertoire was sequenced with immunoSEQ multiplex PCR; TCRdb's copy has only in-frame clones and lacks some. Among 11,000 or so clones listed, roughly 63% were seen once. This record belongs to a study of T cells in tumors after PD-1 blockade. Study conclusions and caveats: Approximately 41% of tumor TCR clonotypes were also found in blood. Clonal replacement appeared only between pre- and post-treatment samples.

The germline V gene has CDR1 MNHNS and CDR2 SASEGT. This CDR3 region has 19 residues. With 2 bases clipped from V and 4 bases from J, the junction kept 11 bases outside the gene matches. The chain is built from TRBV6-1 and TRBJ2-7, with TRBD2 identical over 16 bases. This material consisted of tumor tissue, taken before anti-PD-1 treatment. The source is a human donor with basal cell carcinoma. CDR3 amino acids: CASSERQTGTSGRAYEQYF. The DNA for the CDR3 is TGTGCCAGCAGTGAAAGACAGACCGGGACTAGCGGGAGGGCGTACGAGCAGTACTTC.